The 5 T cell receptor beta chains reported below all come from one sample, sequenced in a study of CD8+ T cells in alopecia areata. RNA extraction was followed by reverse transcription into cDNA, which acted as the sequencing template. The data were produced by immunoSEQ multiplex PCR, yet TCRdb's version contains in-frame clones alone and is incomplete. The sample includes about 220,000 clones, under 60% of them seen just once. Treatment defined: oral pan-JAK inhibitor, 5-10 mg twice daily. The sample in question was CD4+ T cells sorted from blood, obtained at week 4, from a patient treated with tofacitinib. These receptors were obtained from a human donor with alopecia areata.

The chain couples TRBV29-1 to TRBJ2-3; D is ambiguous. CDR1 and CDR2 (germline): SQVTM, ANQGSEA. V was shortened by 7 bases and J by 7 bases, with 12 bases between the two germline ends. This CDR3 is 11 amino acids long. CDR3 sequence (DNA): TGCAGCGCCTCTGGAGCAAATACGCAGTATTTT. Its protein is CSASGANTQYF.

V is TRBV5-4 and J is TRBJ1-2, with D possibly being TRBD1 (5 bases). The germline gives CDR1 SGHNT, CDR2 YYREEE (reference sequence). The ends were cut back, 4 bases at V and 4 bases at J, with 20 bases in the middle. CDR3 length: 16 amino acids. The CDR3 DNA reads TGTGCCAGCAGCCCCCTAACTCAGGGCCGAGTCTATGGCTACACCTTC. Translated, it gives CASSPLTQGRVYGYTF.

This chain connects TRBV27 to TRBJ1-1, with D uncertain. Germline V gives CDR1 MNHEY, CDR2 SMNVEV (reference sequence). Trimming shortened V by 5 bases and J by 1 base, and 8 bases separated the two germline ends. CDR3 size: 13 residues. In nucleotides, the CDR3 is TGTGCCAGCAGTCTTACAGCGAACACTGAAGCTTTCTTT. As protein: CASSLTANTEAFF.

The J gene is TRBJ1-1, the V gene TRBV2; 8 nucleotides agree with TRBD1. Germline assignment: CDR1 SNHLY and CDR2 FYNNEI. The V gene end was trimmed by 8 bases and the J gene end by 2 bases; junction bases not matched to a gene: 7. This CDR3 is 14 amino acids long. Here the CDR3 reads CASGLQGANTEAFF. The CDR3 bases are TGTGCCAGCGGACTCCAGGGGGCAAACACTGAAGCTTTCTTT. Together with reference TRBV2 and TRBJ1-1, the CDR3 gives the full variable domain: EPEVTQTPSHQVTQMGQEVILRCVPISNHLYFYWYRQILGQKVEFLVSFYNNEISEKSEIFDDQFSVERPDGSNFTLKIRSTKLEDSAMYFCASGLQGANTEAFFGQGTRLTVV.

The chain joins TRBV25-1 to TRBJ1-2; D is uncertain. The CDR3 consists of 14 residues. Germline V gene data show CDR1 as MGHDK and CDR2 as SYGVNS. Trimming cost V 0 bases and J 4 bases, with 9 bases left between them. CDR3 residues: CASSEYKESYGYTF. DNA for the CDR3: TGTGCCAGCAGTGAATATAAGGAGAGCTATGGCTACACCTTC.